These T cell receptor beta chains were read from a single sample in a study of beta chain features in type 1 diabetes. Clones were sequenced by immunoSEQ multiplex PCR, and TCRdb holds only the in-frame ones, with some missing. The sample lists about 45,000 clones; about 51% were seen once. The sequenced material came from Tregs from blood. These receptors all stem from a woman between 18 and 29 years old in good health. Both conserved end residues are part of each CDR3. D genes are given only for firm matches. For some rows the clone size is stated as once, few or many, or as a class when expanded; others skip it.

>TRBJ2-1|few|TRBD2|TRBV7-2
CASSPVTGLGPYNEQFF
TGTGCCAGCAGCCCAGTTACGGGACTAGGCCCCTACAATGAGCAGTTCTTC
>TRBJ1-1|.|.|TRBV28
CASSIAGRATEAFF
TGTGCCAGCAGTATTGCAGGGAGGGCCACTGAAGCTTTCTTT
>TRBJ1-4|.|.|TRBV30
CAWSEGANEKLFF
TGTGCCTGGAGTGAGGGGGCTAATGAAAAACTGTTTTTT
>TRBJ2-7|.|TRBD2|TRBV7-9
CASSGRLAGAIYEQYF
TGTGCCAGCAGCGGGCGACTAGCGGGAGCGATCTACGAGCAGTACTTC
>TRBJ2-1|.|TRBD1|TRBV6-1
CASRNRGSYNEQFF
TGCGCCAGCAGGAACAGGGGGTCCTACAATGAGCAGTTCTTC
>TRBJ2-1|.|TRBD2|TRBV7-7
CASSLDLASGRNEQFF
TGTGCTAGCAGCTTAGATTTAGCTAGCGGGAGAAATGAGCAGTTCTTC
>TRBJ2-7|.|TRBD1|TRBV28
CASSSQDRGGSYEQYF
TGTGCCAGCAGTTCCCAGGACAGGGGCGGTTCCTACGAGCAGTACTTC
>TRBJ2-6|.|.|TRBV5-1
CASSLDLGGPGANVLTF
TGCGCCAGCAGCTTGGATTTGGGGGGGCCCGGGGCCAACGTCCTGACTTTC
>TRBJ2-5|.|TRBD2|TRBV6-5
CASSYLAGQSQETQYF
TGTGCCAGCAGTTACCTAGCGGGACAATCCCAAGAGACCCAGTACTTC
>TRBJ2-1|.|TRBD2|TRBV7-9
CASSSYEAGAVSEQFF
TGTGCCAGCAGCTCCTATGAGGCGGGAGCAGTAAGTGAGCAGTTCTTC
>TRBJ1-2|few|.|TRBV7-9
CASSLDGGYYGYTF
TGTGCCAGCAGCCTAGATGGGGGGTACTATGGCTACACCTTC
>TRBJ1-4|medium-sized|.|TRBV10-3
CAISSGREEKLFF
TGTGCCATCAGCTCAGGGAGGGAGGAAAAACTGTTTTTT
>TRBJ2-5|.|.|TRBV6-5
CASSSSRTGGQYF
TGTGCCAGCAGTTCATCTCGTACCGGGGGTCAGTACTTC
>TRBJ1-2|.|.|TRBV18
CASSPLDSYGYTF
TGTGCCAGCTCCCCCCTAGACAGCTATGGCTACACCTTC
>TRBJ2-1|.|.|TRBV6-6
CASSSPTSYNEQFF
TGTGCCAGCAGTTCCCCGACTAGCTACAATGAGCAGTTCTTC
>TRBJ1-4|.|TRBD1|TRBV7-9
CASSFGTADEKLFF
TGTGCCAGCAGCTTTGGGACAGCGGATGAAAAACTGTTTTTT
>TRBJ2-3|.|TRBD2|TRBV27
CASRAGGTDTQYF
TGTGCCAGCAGAGCGGGAGGCACAGATACGCAGTATTTT
>TRBJ2-7|.|TRBD2|TRBV28
CASSLLGTSGYEQYF
TGTGCCAGCAGTCTCCTTGGGACTAGCGGCTACGAGCAGTACTTC
>TRBJ1-1|.|TRBD1|TRBV5-5
CASSFAPQGLNTEAFF
TGTGCCAGCAGCTTTGCCCCACAGGGGTTGAACACTGAAGCTTTCTTT
>TRBJ2-2|few|TRBD1|TRBV7-3
CASSQIAGTGGGELFF
TGTGCCAGCAGCCAAATAGCCGGGACAGGAGGTGGGGAGCTGTTTTTT
>TRBJ2-1|few|TRBD2|TRBV4-2
CASSQEGLAGDEQFF
TGTGCCAGCAGCCAAGAGGGACTAGCGGGAGATGAGCAGTTCTTC
>TRBJ2-5|.|.|TRBV6-6
CASRKYGDSQETQYF
TGTGCCAGCAGGAAATACGGGGACTCACAAGAGACCCAGTACTTC
>TRBJ1-3|few|TRBD1|TRBV11-2
CASSSDRAGNTIYF
TGTGCCAGCAGCTCGGACAGGGCTGGAAACACCATATATTTT
>TRBJ2-1|few|TRBD2|TRBV7-9
CASRFAAGYNEQFF
TGTGCCAGCAGGTTCGCAGCGGGGTACAATGAGCAGTTCTTC
>TRBJ2-4|.|.|TRBV5-8
CASSRFSENIQYF
TGTGCCAGCAGTCGCTTCAGCGAAAACATTCAGTACTTC
>TRBJ2-1|medium-sized|TRBD1|TRBV5-1
CASSLGDRVNEQFF
TGCGCCAGCAGCTTAGGTGACAGGGTCAATGAGCAGTTCTTC
>TRBJ2-3|.|.|TRBV7-2
CASSFEYLKHTDTQYF
TGTGCCAGCAGTTTTGAATACCTTAAGCACACAGATACGCAGTATTTT
>TRBJ1-5|.|.|TRBV7-3
CASSPQVNQPQHF
TGTGCCAGCAGCCCACAGGTCAATCAGCCCCAGCATTTT
>TRBJ2-7|.|.|TRBV27
CASRGHLYEQYF
TGTGCCAGCAGGGGACATCTATACGAGCAGTACTTC
>TRBJ2-3|.|.|TRBV2
CASNRDSGTDTQYF
TGTGCCAGCAATCGGGACTCGGGCACAGATACGCAGTATTTT
>TRBJ2-7|.|TRBD1|TRBV28
CASSLPRDRVSYEQYF
TGTGCCAGCAGCCTTCCCCGGGACAGGGTCTCCTACGAGCAGTACTTC
>TRBJ2-7|.|TRBD2|TRBV10-3
CAISESSGRPYEQYF
TGTGCCATCAGTGAGAGTAGCGGGAGACCCTACGAGCAGTACTTC
>TRBJ1-2|.|.|TRBV27
CASSPYGGGYTF
TGTGCCAGCAGTCCCTACGGGGGTGGCTACACCTTC
>TRBJ2-1|.|TRBD2|TRBV18
CASSPPISGRYNEQFF
TGTGCCAGCTCACCCCCGATTAGCGGGAGATACAATGAGCAGTTCTTC
>TRBJ2-5|.|.|TRBV5-1
CASSFSGVGGQETQYF
TGCGCCAGCAGCTTCTCAGGTGTGGGTGGCCAAGAGACCCAGTACTTC
>TRBJ1-1|.|.|TRBV6-6
CASSYSYNTEAFF
TGTGCCAGCAGTTACTCGTATAACACTGAAGCTTTCTTT
>TRBJ1-6|.|.|TRBV27
CATDPRGGNSPLHF
TGTGCCACCGACCCTCGGGGAGGCAATTCACCCCTCCACTTT
>TRBJ2-6|.|.|TRBV25-1
CASSELTLTGANVLTF
TGTGCCAGCAGTGAATTGACACTCACTGGGGCCAACGTCCTGACTTTC
>TRBJ2-1|few|TRBD2|TRBV7-3
CASSYTGLANNEQFF
TGTGCCAGCAGCTATACGGGACTAGCGAACAATGAGCAGTTCTTC
>TRBJ2-5|.|TRBD2|TRBV10-1
CASTVGLAGETQYF
TGCGCCAGCACTGTAGGACTAGCGGGCGAGACCCAGTACTTC
>TRBJ2-5|few|TRBD2|TRBV27
CASSPDSGRVNKKTQYF
TGTGCCAGCAGTCCCGATAGCGGGAGAGTCAATAAGAAGACCCAGTACTTC
>TRBJ2-7|.|.|TRBV5-6
CASSLVAGVIEQYF
TGTGCCAGCAGCTTGGTGGCAGGGGTGATCGAGCAGTACTTC
>TRBJ2-3|.|TRBD2|TRBV4-2
CASSQALAGGTDTQYF
TGTGCCAGCAGCCAAGCTCTAGCGGGAGGCACAGATACGCAGTATTTT
>TRBJ2-1|few|TRBD2|TRBV7-6
CASSLAGRAGNEQFF
TGTGCCAGCAGCTTAGCCGGGAGGGCCGGGAATGAGCAGTTCTTC
>TRBJ1-4|few|.|TRBV6-6
CASRKPTFSTNEKLFF
TGTGCCAGCAGAAAGCCTACCTTTTCAACTAATGAAAAACTGTTTTTT
>TRBJ1-5|.|TRBD1|TRBV2
CAIGQGGGQPQHF
TGTGCCATTGGACAGGGAGGGGGTCAGCCCCAGCATTTT
>TRBJ1-4|.|.|TRBV6-1
CASSAIWGTNEKLFF
TGTGCCAGCAGTGCAATCTGGGGCACTAATGAAAAACTGTTTTTT
>TRBJ2-3|few|TRBD2|TRBV28
CAGKNSGSTDTQYF
TGTGCCGGAAAAAATAGCGGGAGTACAGATACGCAGTATTTT
>TRBJ1-5|few|.|TRBV18
CASSPRTLDEGNQPQHF
TGTGCCAGCTCACCACGGACATTGGATGAGGGCAATCAGCCCCAGCATTTT
>TRBJ2-7|.|.|TRBV6-1
CASSEAFRQYF
TGTGCCAGCAGTGAGGCCTTCAGGCAGTACTTC
>TRBJ1-4|few|.|TRBV28
CAVKQGTNEKLFF
TGTGCCGTAAAGCAGGGAACTAATGAAAAACTGTTTTTT
>TRBJ2-5|few|.|TRBV5-5
CASSLGSSVNQETQYF
TGTGCCAGCAGCTTAGGATCTAGCGTAAACCAAGAGACCCAGTACTTC
>TRBJ1-5|.|.|TRBV19
CASSYPGDRNQPQHF
TGTGCCAGTAGTTATCCAGGGGATCGGAATCAGCCCCAGCATTTT
>TRBJ2-1|few|TRBD2|TRBV10-3
CAISDSRTSGRALLFNEQFF
TGTGCCATCAGTGATAGCAGGACTAGCGGGAGGGCGTTGTTATTCAATGAGCAGTTCTTC